This T cell receptor beta chain was documented in a study of blood T cell repertoires in COVID-19. Generated by immunoSEQ multiplex PCR, the TCRdb table keeps only in-frame clones and is missing some. The repertoire holds about 480,000 clones, with approximately 90% as singletons. This clone was detected only a few times. Specimen: PBMCs or T cells enriched from blood (not recorded which). This clonotype was sampled from a woman in her forties who had recovered from COVID-19.

The DNA of the CDR3 is TGTGCCAGCGGGGACATAGTGTCCTACGAGCAGTACTTC. This sequence encodes CASGDIVSYEQYF. The chain has TRBV11-2 and TRBJ2-7, with D possibly matching TRBD1 (6 bases). Trimming shortened V by 8 bases and J by 1 base, and 12 bases separated the two germline ends. Germline V gene lookup returns CDR1 SGHAT and CDR2 FQNNGV. CDR3 length equals 13 residues. Using reference TRBV11-2 and TRBJ2-7 for the parts outside the CDR3, the full variable domain is EAGVAQSPRYKIIEKRQSVAFWCNPISGHATLYWYQQILGQGPKLLIQFQNNGVVDDSQLPKDRFSAERLKGVDSTLKIQPAKLEDSAVYLCASGDIVSYEQYFGPGTRLTVT.